The T cell receptor beta chain under discussion was sequenced for a study of identical twins. This clonotype was picked up a small number of times. Its target is not known. Study findings and constraints: Among out-of-frame alpha sequences shared by twins, low generation probability occurred in excess.

Germline trimming cut 6 bases from V and 4 bases from J; bases unmatched to any gene: 8. This CDR3 region has 15 residues. TCRdb reprocessed the 5' RACE reads via MiXCR and lists one record per CDR3 protein. The table records more than 400,000 distinct CDR3 sequences, approximately 14% of them present only once. This sample was also put to use in a study of yellow fever vaccine responses in identical twins. In that study: Reportedly, the T cell response mounted by twins to vaccine seemed partly convergent, partly personalized.

This chain uses TRBV12-3 or TRBV12-4 with TRBJ2-1; 8 bases are shared with TRBD2. The TCR originated in a woman under 30 in good health. Sequenced sample: CD4+ T cells sorted from blood. CDR3 nucleotides: TGTGCCAGCAGCATCGGTAGCGGGATGTACAATGAGCAGTTCTTC. It specifies CASSIGSGMYNEQFF.